The rows below give T cell receptor beta chains drawn from one sample of a study of cytomegalovirus exposure and HLA in healthy donors. Profiled with immunoSEQ multiplex PCR; TCRdb holds only in-frame clones, not every one. The sample contains some 170,000 clones, 65% to 80% of which appear only once. Sequenced: PBMCs. Receptors originate from a woman aged 45-60 years in good health and CMV-seropositive. Each CDR3 is given with its conserved first and last residue. The D gene is left open where the match is weak. Clone size is given for some rows only: seen once, a few or many times, or a class if the clone is expanded.

TRBV5-4	TRBJ1-3	.	.	CASSPAGGSGNTIYF	TGTGCCAGCAGCCCCGCCGGGGGTTCGGGAAACACCATATATTTT
TRBV4-1	TRBJ1-5	.	.	CASSQEFMGGTSQNQPQHF	TGCGCCAGCAGCCAAGAATTTATGGGAGGCACATCACAGAATCAGCCCCAGCATTTT
TRBV10-3	TRBJ1-2	.	.	CATQEGYGYTF	TGTGCCACCCAGGAGGGCTATGGCTACACCTTC
TRBV15	TRBJ2-7	.	TRBD2	CATSRGPGGYEQYF	TGTGCCACCAGCAGAGGTCCGGGGGGTTACGAGCAGTACTTC
TRBV7-8	TRBJ2-7	.	.	CASSRTGIYEQYF	TGTGCCAGCAGCCGCACAGGGATATACGAGCAGTACTTC
TRBV2	TRBJ1-2	few	.	CASSDAGSERGYTF	TGTGCCAGCAGTGACGCCGGGAGCGAGAGAGGCTACACCTTC
TRBV4-1	TRBJ2-4	.	TRBD1	CASSQRTGVKNIQYF	TGCGCCAGCAGCCAACGGACAGGGGTCAAAAACATTCAGTACTTC
TRBV2	TRBJ1-1	once	.	CASSYGGAEAFF	TGTGCCAGCAGTTATGGAGGAGCTGAAGCTTTCTTT
TRBV11-1	TRBJ1-2	.	TRBD1	CASSPQGAEGYTF	TGTGCCAGCAGCCCACAGGGGGCGGAGGGCTACACCTTC
TRBV9	TRBJ2-2	.	.	CASSATGLSNTGELFF	TGTGCCAGCAGCGCCACGGGACTTTCGAACACCGGGGAGCTGTTTTTT
TRBV7-9	TRBJ2-7	.	TRBD1	CASSLLRTGSLNEQYF	TGTGCCAGCAGCTTACTTAGGACAGGGTCATTAAACGAGCAGTACTTC
TRBV15	TRBJ2-2	.	.	CATSHPESGELFF	TGTGCCACCAGCCACCCGGAGTCCGGGGAGCTGTTTTTT
TRBV2	TRBJ2-7	.	.	CATRSSGLSYEQYF	TGTGCCACCCGGAGTAGCGGCCTCTCCTACGAGCAGTACTTC
TRBV4-1	TRBJ1-2	.	TRBD1	CASSQDASGGSVYGYTF	TGCGCCAGCAGCCAAGACGCCTCAGGGGGGTCTGTCTATGGCTACACCTTC
TRBV12-5	TRBJ2-3	.	.	CASGLGNRGSRDTQYF	TGTGCTAGTGGTCTGGGGAACCGGGGATCACGAGATACGCAGTATTTT
TRBV4-1	TRBJ2-2	.	TRBD1	CASSQAGRGPGTGELFF	TGCGCCAGCAGCCAAGCGGGCAGGGGGCCTGGCACCGGGGAGCTGTTTTTT
TRBV27	TRBJ1-6	.	.	CASTAGQYNSPLHF	TGTGCCAGCACCGCCGGACAGTATAATTCACCCCTCCACTTT
TRBV19	TRBJ1-3	.	TRBD1	CASSQNRGGNTIYF	TGTGCCAGTAGTCAAAACAGGGGTGGAAACACCATATATTTT
TRBV10-3	TRBJ2-2	.	TRBD1	CAISDGTGNTGELFF	TGTGCCATCAGCGATGGGACAGGGAACACCGGGGAGCTGTTTTTT
TRBV4-1	TRBJ2-1	once	TRBD2	CASSQREAGGGGYNEQFF	TGCGCCAGCAGCCAAAGGGAGGCGGGGGGAGGGGGTTACAATGAGCAGTTCTTC
TRBV6-5	TRBJ2-7	few	.	CAAGKGKSSYEQYF	TGTGCCGCCGGGAAAGGGAAGAGCTCCTACGAGCAGTACTTC
TRBV2	TRBJ1-2	.	.	CASSEEQNTF	TGTGCCAGCAGTGAGGAGCAAAACACCTTC
TRBV11-2	TRBJ2-7	.	TRBD2	CASSERGLSYEQYF	TGTGCCAGCAGCGAGCGGGGGCTCTCCTACGAGCAGTACTTC
TRBV9	TRBJ1-2	.	TRBD1	CASSPEGGWGGYTF	TGTGCCAGCAGCCCAGAAGGGGGCTGGGGGGGCTACACCTTC
TRBV27	TRBJ2-5	few	.	CASSPSQETQYF	TGTGCCAGCAGTCCCAGCCAAGAGACCCAGTACTTC
TRBV7-3	TRBJ2-5	.	TRBD1	CASSPGQGYETQYF	TGTGCCAGCAGCCCGGGACAGGGATACGAGACCCAGTACTTC
TRBV11-3	TRBJ2-1	.	TRBD2	CASSLGASGGAGQFF	TGTGCCAGCAGCTTGGGGGCTAGCGGGGGGGCGGGGCAGTTCTTC
TRBV7-3	TRBJ1-6	.	.	CASSLRADNSPLHF	TGTGCCAGCAGCTTAAGGGCAGATAATTCACCCCTCCACTTT
TRBV6-5	TRBJ2-1	.	TRBD2	CASSSTVAGKYNEQFF	TGTGCCAGCAGTTCCACTGTAGCGGGGAAATACAATGAGCAGTTCTTC
TRBV9	TRBJ1-4	once	.	CASSVRDATNEKLFF	TGTGCCAGCAGCGTACGGGATGCAACTAATGAAAAACTGTTTTTT
TRBV15	TRBJ1-5	.	TRBD1	CATSLKQGGQPQHF	TGTGCCACCAGCCTTAAGCAGGGGGGTCAGCCCCAGCATTTT
TRBV12-5	TRBJ1-1	.	.	CASGRQRRGTEAFF	TGTGCTAGTGGCCGACAACGGCGGGGGACTGAAGCTTTCTTT
TRBV4-1	TRBJ2-5	.	TRBD1	CASSQDPRQGVRTQYF	TGCGCCAGCAGCCAAGATCCCCGACAGGGCGTTAGGACCCAGTACTTC
TRBV5-1	TRBJ2-7	once	TRBD2	CASSLAPGGNEQYF	TGCGCCAGCAGCTTGGCCCCGGGGGGGAACGAGCAGTACTTC
TRBV10-3	TRBJ1-1	.	.	CAIRKGDTEAFF	TGTGCCATCAGAAAGGGGGACACTGAAGCTTTCTTT
TRBV5-6	TRBJ2-7	once	TRBD2	CASSLSLLAGGPYEQYF	TGTGCCAGCAGCTTGAGTTTGCTAGCGGGGGGACCCTACGAGCAGTACTTC
TRBV6-1	TRBJ1-2	few	TRBD1	CASSEPGTGHYGYTF	TGTGCCAGCAGTGAGCCCGGGACAGGCCACTATGGCTACACCTTC
TRBV2	TRBJ1-2	.	.	CASRTEANYGYTF	TGTGCCAGCCGTACAGAAGCTAACTATGGCTACACCTTC
TRBV10-3	TRBJ2-5	.	.	CAISTRREETQYF	TGTGCCATCAGCACTAGGAGAGAAGAGACCCAGTACTTC
TRBV6-1	TRBJ2-5	.	TRBD2	CASSEAWSSGGAWETQYF	TGTGCCAGCAGTGAAGCTTGGAGTAGCGGGGGGGCTTGGGAGACCCAGTACTTC
TRBV5-1	TRBJ2-3	.	.	CASSLENSQSTDTQYF	TGCGCCAGCAGCTTGGAGAATAGCCAGAGCACAGATACGCAGTATTTT
TRBV9	TRBJ2-1	few	TRBD2	CASSVGSYSGAREQFF	TGTGCCAGCAGCGTAGGATCTTATAGCGGGGCACGTGAGCAGTTCTTC
TRBV11-1	TRBJ2-1	.	TRBD2	CASGQLGGAYNEQFF	TGTGCCAGCGGGCAGCTCGGGGGGGCGTACAATGAGCAGTTCTTC
TRBV19	TRBJ2-2	once	.	CASSIGGNTGELFF	TGTGCCAGTAGTATAGGAGGCAACACCGGGGAGCTGTTTTTT
TRBV4-2	TRBJ1-1	.	.	CASSQEGGSDTEAFF	TGTGCCAGCAGCCAAGAGGGGGGTTCAGACACTGAAGCTTTCTTT
TRBV27	TRBJ2-1	.	TRBD1	CASSLPGQGISEQFF	TGTGCCAGCAGCTTACCGGGACAGGGGATAAGTGAGCAGTTCTTC